This TCR beta chain appears in the sequencing data of a study of regulatory T cells in long-lasting Graves disease. Overall study context: Persistent cases were those of Graves' disease that involved over 5 years of antithyroid drugs with positive TSH receptor antibodies. General study findings and limits: Accuracy may have been reduced by the small sample size.

This clonotype was seen more than once but under ten times. Its specificity is unknown. Arm-PCR of CDR3 regions and iRepertoire HTBI primers were used to build TCR beta libraries. TCRdb re-analysed the multiplex PCR reads in MiXCR, keeping a single row per CDR3 protein. The sample carries 600,000 to 850,000 distinct CDR3 sequences, around 32% recorded once. Regarding time point: persistent/refractory GD, antithyroid drugs over 5 years with positive TRAb. From PBMCs, RNA was extracted and then used to make the TCR library. Trimming pared 5 bases from V and 0 bases from J, leaving 14 bases between. The CDR3 covers 16 residues. Germline V CDR1 and CDR2: MDHEN, SYDVKM.

Sequencing was performed on peripheral blood mononuclear cells (PBMCs), taken when the disease was refractory, from a patient treated with antithyroid drugs. The clonotype was recovered from a female donor with Graves disease. The chain couples TRBV28 to TRBJ1-3; possible D gene TRBD1, 6 bases. For the CDR3, the DNA is TGTGCCAGCAGTGAGGACGGGGGGCCCTCTGGAAACACCATATATTTT. It translates to CASSEDGGPSGNTIYF.